This TCR beta chain was obtained from a study of blood T cell repertoires in COVID-19. Study as a whole: Collection of acute and convalescent COVID-19 samples took place in the United States, Italy and Spain. The analysed material was cDNA or gDNA that came from T cells, B-cell-depleted T cells, or PBMCs.

CDR3 length equals 13 residues. From germline, CDR1 is MNHEY and CDR2 SVGAGI. The junction had 2 bases not matched to a gene; V was cut back by 4 bases and J by 3 bases. Authors' methods: Nucleated cell counts were estimated from reference gene primer amplification. The method was immunoSEQ multiplex PCR; TCRdb's version includes in-frame clones alone and lacks a portion of them. Clone size and V and J calls were adopted from that table, with D and trimming inferred from the DNA. Among about 57,000 clones listed, over 75% were seen once. The sample holds one count of this clone. This TCR derives from a human donor in a cohort sampled during active COVID-19. Material for sequencing was peripheral blood. This chain uses TRBV6-5 with TRBJ2-7; TRBD1 matches 8 bases. In DNA form, the CDR3 reads TGTGCCAGCAGTTTCGACAGGGGCTACGAGCAGTACTTC. This gives the protein CASSFDRGYEQYF.